What follows is one T cell receptor (beta chain) and its context. Its antigen is still unknown. This specimen belongs to a study of coeliac disease. General study points: Lower clonality than controls marked TRB and TRG repertoires from active celiac intraepithelial and lamina propria samples. The authors considered this approach unsuitable for unbiased detection of gliadin-specific T cells. Most TRB amino acid sequences occurred in only one sample.

The germline V and J ends were trimmed by 6 bases and 5 bases, with 25 bases remaining between them. CDR1 and CDR2 (germline): MNHEY, SMNVEV (reference sequence). This CDR3 contains 17 residues. The repertoire was sequenced with immunoSEQ multiplex PCR; TCRdb's copy has only in-frame clones and lacks some. Of 3,500 to 5,500 clones detected, about 61% appear once; the ten largest clones hold about a tenth. Sequencing was carried out using intraepithelial lymphocytes from the gut. The genes are TRBV27 and TRBJ1-1; D is perhaps TRBD1 (6 bases). The sequence was collected from a man aged 70-80 years with active celiac disease. The CDR3 nucleotides read TGTGCCAGCAGCCCTCACAGGGAAAGCTTGCAGAAGACTGAAGCTTTCTTT. Translated, it gives CASSPHRESLQKTEAFF.